This TCR beta chain was identified during a study of CD8 T cells in ankylosing spondylitis. The study, taken as a whole, reports: A TCR beta motif of roughly eight highly homologous variants appeared characteristic of ankylosing spondylitis blood.

One entry per CDR3 protein, called by TCRdb with MiXCR from the 5' RACE reads. The sample shows 450,000 to 550,000 distinct CDR3 sequences, about 5.4% of them seen only once. With 6 bases removed from V and 9 bases from J, the gap between germline ends came to 20 bases. CDR1 and CDR2 from the germline V gene are MNHNS and SASEGT. The CDR3 sequence is 14 residues long. The table lists this clonotype with many counts. Its specificity is not known. The source material was blood, either unsorted or a sorted T cell fraction (not recorded which). The J gene is TRBJ1-1, the V gene TRBV6-1; tentatively, D is TRBD1 (6 bases). The TCR was taken from a male donor with ankylosing spondylitis. The CDR3 is CASRLTGPLNQAFF. DNA for the CDR3: TGTGCCAGCAGACTAACAGGGCCTCTGAACCAAGCTTTCTTT.